This TCR beta chain was documented in a study of OX40 agonist ivuxolimab in advanced cancers. Study information: Dose-escalation cases comprised hepatocellular carcinoma, melanoma, renal cell or head and neck cancer.

Sequencing used immunoSEQ multiplex PCR; TCRdb keeps in-frame clones, though not all of them. The table lists tens of thousands of clones, around 82% of them singletons. Germline V gene sequence: CDR1 SGHRS, CDR2 YFSETQ. V dropped 4 bases and J dropped 6 bases, with 14 bases sitting between them. CDR3 length: 15 residues. The sequenced sample was CD4+ or CD8+ T cells sorted from blood, obtained in a trial of the OX40 agonist ivuxolimab. The gene calls are TRBV5-1 and TRBJ1-6, with D perhaps matching TRBD1 (5 bases). This TCR derives from an adult with an advanced solid tumor such as melanoma, head and neck, liver or kidney cancer. This CDR3 reads CASSPSGGANSPLHF. For the CDR3, the DNA is TGCGCCAGCAGCCCCTCCGGAGGGGCTAATTCACCCCTCCACTTT.